This T cell receptor beta chain came from a study of T cell responses to AZD1222 COVID-19 vaccine. Study-wide findings and caveats: Among the donors, most were white British and more were female, and clonal diversity was possibly underestimated.

This CDR3 has 15 residues. Germline V gene sequence: CDR1 SGHRS, CDR2 YFSETQ. V lost 0 bases and J 2 bases, leaving 9 bases between the germline ends. This table comes from immunoSEQ multiplex PCR, and its TCRdb copy is limited to in-frame clones, with some not included. The sample contains 65,000 to 100,000 clones, more than 75% of which appear only once. This clone was counted once. Its target is not known. Sequences were derived from peripheral blood, sampled on day 0 of AZD1222 vaccination. The chain links TRBV5-1 to TRBJ1-5, with D hard to call. The source of this sequence is an adult in good health. The CDR3: CASSLDAGGNQPQHF. Here the CDR3 DNA reads TGCGCCAGCAGCTTGGACGCTGGGGGCAATCAGCCCCAGCATTTT.